This T cell receptor (beta chain) stems from a study of Graves' ophthalmopathy and Graves' hyperthyroidism. Amplified TCR beta CDR3 regions were obtained using RNA transcripts as template. Second-round multiplex PCR came after first-round RT-PCR with HTBI primers. From the multiplex PCR reads, TCRdb called clonotypes with MiXCR, one entry per CDR3 protein. The sample has about 700,000 distinct CDR3 sequences, roughly two fifths seen once. This clonotype was found a few times. Fresh peripheral blood, roughly 9.4 ml, was the PBMC source. The CDR3 sequence is 15 residues long. Per germline, CDR1 SEHNR and CDR2 FQNEAQ (reference sequence). Trimming cost V 6 bases and J 7 bases, with 19 bases left between them.

J is TRBJ1-5 and V is TRBV7-9; D ambiguous. The sequencing sample was made of peripheral blood. The sequence came from an adult man with Graves' ophthalmopathy. The CDR3, as DNA: TGTGCCAGCAGTTTAAGTCTCCTCGAAGGCCAGCCCCAGCATTTT. It is translated as CASSLSLLEGQPQHF.